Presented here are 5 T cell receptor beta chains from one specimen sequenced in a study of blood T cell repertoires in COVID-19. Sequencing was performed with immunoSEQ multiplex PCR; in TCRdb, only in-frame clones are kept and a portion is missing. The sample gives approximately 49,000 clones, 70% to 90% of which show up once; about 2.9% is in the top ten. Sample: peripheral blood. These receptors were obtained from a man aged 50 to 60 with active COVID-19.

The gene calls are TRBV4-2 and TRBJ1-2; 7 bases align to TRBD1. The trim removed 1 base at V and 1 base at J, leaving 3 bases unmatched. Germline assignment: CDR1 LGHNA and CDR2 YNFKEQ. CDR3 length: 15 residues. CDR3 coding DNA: TGTGCCAGCAGCCAAGCTGACAGGGATAACTATGGCTACACCTTC. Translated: CASSQADRDNYGYTF.

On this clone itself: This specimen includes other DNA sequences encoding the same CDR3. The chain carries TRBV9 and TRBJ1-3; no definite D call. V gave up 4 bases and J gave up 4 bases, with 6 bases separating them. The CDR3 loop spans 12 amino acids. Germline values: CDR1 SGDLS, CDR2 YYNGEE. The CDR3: CASSPRGNTIYF. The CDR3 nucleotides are TGTGCCAGCAGCCCTAGGGGAAACACCATATATTTT.

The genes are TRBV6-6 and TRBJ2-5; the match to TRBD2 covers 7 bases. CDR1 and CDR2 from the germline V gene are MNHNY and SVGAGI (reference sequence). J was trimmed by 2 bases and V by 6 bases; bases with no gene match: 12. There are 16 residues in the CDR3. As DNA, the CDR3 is TGTGCCAGCAGCTACGGGGGGATTTCCGTACAAGAGACCCAGTACTTC. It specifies CASSYGGISVQETQYF.

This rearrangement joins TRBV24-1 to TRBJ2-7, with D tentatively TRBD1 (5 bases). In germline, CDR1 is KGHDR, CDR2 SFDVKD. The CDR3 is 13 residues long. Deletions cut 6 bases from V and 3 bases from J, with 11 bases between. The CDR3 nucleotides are TGTGCCACCAGTACAGGCCGGATCTACGAGCAGTACGTC. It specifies CATSTGRIYEQYV.

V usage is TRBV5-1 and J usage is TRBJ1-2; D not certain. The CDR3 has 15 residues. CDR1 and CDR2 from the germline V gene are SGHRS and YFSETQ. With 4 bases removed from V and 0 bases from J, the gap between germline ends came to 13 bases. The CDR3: CASSPRPGTNYGYTF. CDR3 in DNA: TGCGCCAGCAGCCCTAGACCGGGAACTAACTATGGCTACACCTTC. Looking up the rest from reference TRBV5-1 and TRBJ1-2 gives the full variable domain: KAGVTQTPRYLIKTRGQQVTLSCSPISGHRSVSWYQQTPGQGLQFLFEYFSETQRNKGNFPGRFSGRQFSNSRSEMNVSTLELGDSALYLCASSPRPGTNYGYTFGSGTRLTVV.